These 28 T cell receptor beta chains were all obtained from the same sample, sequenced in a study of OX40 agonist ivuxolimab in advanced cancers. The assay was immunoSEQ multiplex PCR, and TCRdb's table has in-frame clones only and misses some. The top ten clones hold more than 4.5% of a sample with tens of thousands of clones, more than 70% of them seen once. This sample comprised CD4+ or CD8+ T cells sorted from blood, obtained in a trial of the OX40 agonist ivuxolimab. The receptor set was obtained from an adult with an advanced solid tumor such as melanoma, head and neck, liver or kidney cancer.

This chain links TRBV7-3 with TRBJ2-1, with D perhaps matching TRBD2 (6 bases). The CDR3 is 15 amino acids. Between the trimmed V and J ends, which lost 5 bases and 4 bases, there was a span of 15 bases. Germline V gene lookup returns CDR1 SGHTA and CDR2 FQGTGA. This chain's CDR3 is CASSPSWTNYNEQFF. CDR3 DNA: TGTGCCAGCAGCCCTTCCTGGACTAATTACAATGAGCAGTTCTTC.

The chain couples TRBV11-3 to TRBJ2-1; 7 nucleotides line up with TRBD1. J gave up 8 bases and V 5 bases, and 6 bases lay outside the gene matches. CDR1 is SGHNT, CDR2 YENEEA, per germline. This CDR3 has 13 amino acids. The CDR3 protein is CASSLDRADEQFF. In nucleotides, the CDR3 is TGTGCCAGCAGCCTTGACAGGGCCGATGAGCAGTTCTTC.

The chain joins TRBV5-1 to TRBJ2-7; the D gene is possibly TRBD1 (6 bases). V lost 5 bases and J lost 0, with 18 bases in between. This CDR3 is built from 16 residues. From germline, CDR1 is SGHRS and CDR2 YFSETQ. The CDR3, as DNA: TGCGCCAGCAGTTCCCACCCCCGGGACATCTCCTACGAGCAGTACTTC. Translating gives CASSSHPRDISYEQYF.

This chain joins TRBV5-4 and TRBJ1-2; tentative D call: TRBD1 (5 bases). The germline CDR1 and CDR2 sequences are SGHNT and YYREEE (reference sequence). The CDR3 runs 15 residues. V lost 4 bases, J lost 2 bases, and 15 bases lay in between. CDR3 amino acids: CASSQEGGANYGYTF. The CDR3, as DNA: TGTGCCAGCAGCCAAGAAGGAGGGGCCAACTATGGCTACACCTTC.

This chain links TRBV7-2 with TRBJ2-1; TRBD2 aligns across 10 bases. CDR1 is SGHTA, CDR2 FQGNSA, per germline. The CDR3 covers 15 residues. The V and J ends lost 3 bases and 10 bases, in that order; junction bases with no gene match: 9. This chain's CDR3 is CASSLSSGSRGEQFF. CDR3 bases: TGTGCCAGCAGCTTGTCTAGCGGGAGTCGGGGGGAGCAGTTCTTC.

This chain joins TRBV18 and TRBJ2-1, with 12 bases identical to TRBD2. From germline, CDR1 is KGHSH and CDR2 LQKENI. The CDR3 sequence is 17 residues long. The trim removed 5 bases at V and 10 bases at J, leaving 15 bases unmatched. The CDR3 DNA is TGTGCCAGCTCATCTTACCTCGATTCCGGGACTAGCGGGGAGCAGTTCTTC. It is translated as CASSSYLDSGTSGEQFF.

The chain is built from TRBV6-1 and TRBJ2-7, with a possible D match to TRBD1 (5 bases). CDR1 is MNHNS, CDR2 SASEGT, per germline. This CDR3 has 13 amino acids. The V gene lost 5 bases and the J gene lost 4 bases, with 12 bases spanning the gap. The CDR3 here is CASSQTDFYEQYF. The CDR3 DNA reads TGTGCCAGCAGTCAGACAGATTTTTACGAGCAGTACTTC.

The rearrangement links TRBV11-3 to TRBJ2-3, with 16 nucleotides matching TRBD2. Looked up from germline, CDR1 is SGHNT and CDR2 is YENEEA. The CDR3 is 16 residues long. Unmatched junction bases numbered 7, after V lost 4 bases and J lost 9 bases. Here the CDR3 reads CASSSGTSGGARTQYF. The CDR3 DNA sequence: TGTGCCAGCAGCTCTGGGACTAGCGGGGGGGCCCGGACGCAGTATTTT. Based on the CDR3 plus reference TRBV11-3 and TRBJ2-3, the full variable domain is EAGVVQSPRYKIIEKKQPVAFWCNPISGHNTLYWYLQNLGQGPELLIRYENEEAVDDSQLPKDRFSAERLKGVDSTLKIQPAELGDSAVYLCASSSGTSGGARTQYFGPGTRLTVL.

The CDR3 sequence: CSVGPQETQYF. CDR3 in DNA: TGCAGCGTTGGGCCTCAAGAGACCCAGTACTTC. The V gene is TRBV29-1, the J gene TRBJ2-5, with unresolved D. Germline values: CDR1 SQVTM, CDR2 ANQGSEA. CDR3 size: 11 residues. The V end lost 4 bases, the J end lost 2 bases, and 5 bases lay between the germline ends. The variable domain in full, completed from reference TRBV29-1 and TRBJ2-5, reads SAVISQKPSRDICQRGTSLTIQCQVDSQVTMMFWYRQQPGQSLTLIATANQGSEATYESGFVIDKFPISRPNLTFSTLTVSNMSPEDSSIYLCSVGPQETQYFGPGTRLLVL.

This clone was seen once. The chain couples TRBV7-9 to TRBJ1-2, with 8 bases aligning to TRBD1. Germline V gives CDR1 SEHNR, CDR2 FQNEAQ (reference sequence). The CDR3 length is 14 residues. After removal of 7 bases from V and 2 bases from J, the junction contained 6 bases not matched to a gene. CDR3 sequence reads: CASTPTGENYGYTF. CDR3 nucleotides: TGTGCCAGCACCCCGACAGGGGAGAACTATGGCTACACCTTC.

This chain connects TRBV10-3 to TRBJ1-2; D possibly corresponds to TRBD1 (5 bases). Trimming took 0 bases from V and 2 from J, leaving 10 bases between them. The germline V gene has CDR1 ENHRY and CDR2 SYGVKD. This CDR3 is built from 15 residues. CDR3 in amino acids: CAISESGRGNYGYTF. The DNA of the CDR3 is TGTGCCATCAGTGAGTCGGGGCGGGGAAACTATGGCTACACCTTC.

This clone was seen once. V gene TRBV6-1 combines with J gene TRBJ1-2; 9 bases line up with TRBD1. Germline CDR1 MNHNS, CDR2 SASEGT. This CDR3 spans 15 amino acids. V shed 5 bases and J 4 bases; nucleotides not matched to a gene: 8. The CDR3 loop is CASSPLGQGGYGYTF. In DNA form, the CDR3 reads TGTGCCAGCAGTCCCCTGGGACAGGGAGGCTATGGCTACACCTTC.

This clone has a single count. The CDR3 nucleotides read TGTGCCAGCGGGTGGGCTTTAGGTGAGCAGTTCTTC. It yields the protein CASGWALGEQFF. This sequence joins TRBV2 and TRBJ2-1; the D is unclear. Germline assignment: CDR1 SNHLY and CDR2 FYNNEI. V was trimmed by 8 bases and J by 9 bases, leaving 14 bases between them. The CDR3 has 12 residues. The complete variable domain, with remaining parts taken from reference TRBV2 and TRBJ2-1, reads EPEVTQTPSHQVTQMGQEVILRCVPISNHLYFYWYRQILGQKVEFLVSFYNNEISEKSEIFDDQFSVERPDGSNFTLKIRSTKLEDSAMYFCASGWALGEQFFGPGTRLTVL.

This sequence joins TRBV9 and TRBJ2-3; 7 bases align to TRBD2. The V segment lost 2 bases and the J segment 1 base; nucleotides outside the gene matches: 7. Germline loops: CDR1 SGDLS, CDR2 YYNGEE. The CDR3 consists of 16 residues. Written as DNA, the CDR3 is TGTGCCAGCAGCGTTTATAGCGGGTCCCGCACAGATACGCAGTATTTT. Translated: CASSVYSGSRTDTQYF.

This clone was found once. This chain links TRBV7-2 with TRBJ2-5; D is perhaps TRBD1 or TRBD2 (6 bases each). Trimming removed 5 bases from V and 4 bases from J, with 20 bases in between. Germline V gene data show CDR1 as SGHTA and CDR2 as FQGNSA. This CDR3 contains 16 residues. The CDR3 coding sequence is TGTGCCAGCAGCCCGAGTTGGGGGGCCAAGGGAGAGACCCAGTACTTC. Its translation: CASSPSWGAKGETQYF.

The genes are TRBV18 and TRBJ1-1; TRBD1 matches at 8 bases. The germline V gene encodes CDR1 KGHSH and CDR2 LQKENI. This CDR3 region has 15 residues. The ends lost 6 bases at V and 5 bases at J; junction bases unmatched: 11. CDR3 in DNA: TGTGCCAGCTCCCCTAAAACAGGGGGAAGGACTGAAGCTTTCTTT. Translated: CASSPKTGGRTEAFF.

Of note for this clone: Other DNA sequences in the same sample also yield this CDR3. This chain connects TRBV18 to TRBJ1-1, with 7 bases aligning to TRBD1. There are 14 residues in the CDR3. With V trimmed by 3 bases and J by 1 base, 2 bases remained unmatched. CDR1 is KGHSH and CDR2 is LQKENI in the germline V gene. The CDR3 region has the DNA TGTGCCAGCTCACCTTCAGGGGGGAACACTGAAGCTTTCTTT. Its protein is CASSPSGGNTEAFF.

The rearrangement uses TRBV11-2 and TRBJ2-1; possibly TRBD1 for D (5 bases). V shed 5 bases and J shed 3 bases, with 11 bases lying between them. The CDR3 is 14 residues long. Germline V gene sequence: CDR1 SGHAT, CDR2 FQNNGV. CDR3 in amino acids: CASSLLTGYNEQFF. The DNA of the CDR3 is TGTGCCAGCAGCCTTCTTACAGGCTACAATGAGCAGTTCTTC. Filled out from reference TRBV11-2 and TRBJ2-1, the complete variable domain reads EAGVAQSPRYKIIEKRQSVAFWCNPISGHATLYWYQQILGQGPKLLIQFQNNGVVDDSQLPKDRFSAERLKGVDSTLKIQPAKLEDSAVYLCASSLLTGYNEQFFGPGTRLTVL.

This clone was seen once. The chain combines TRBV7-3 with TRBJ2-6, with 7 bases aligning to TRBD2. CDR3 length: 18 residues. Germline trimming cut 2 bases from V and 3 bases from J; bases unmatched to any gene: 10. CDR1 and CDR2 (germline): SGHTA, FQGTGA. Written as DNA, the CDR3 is TGTGCCAGCAGCTTAGTTCCGCAGGGAGGGGTTGGGGCCAACGTCCTGACTTTC. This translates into CASSLVPQGGVGANVLTF.

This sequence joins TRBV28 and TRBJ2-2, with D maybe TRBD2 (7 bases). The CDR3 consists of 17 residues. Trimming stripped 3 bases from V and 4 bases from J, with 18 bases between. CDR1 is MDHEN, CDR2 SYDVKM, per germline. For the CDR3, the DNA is TGTGCCAGCAGTTTGGGGACTGGCGGGGGCCCCACCGGGGAGCTGTTTTTT. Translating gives CASSLGTGGGPTGELFF.

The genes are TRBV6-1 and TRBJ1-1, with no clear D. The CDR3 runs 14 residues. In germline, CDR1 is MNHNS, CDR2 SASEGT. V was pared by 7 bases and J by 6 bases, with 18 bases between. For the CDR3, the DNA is TGTGCCAGCAAGGCCGAGGTGGCAGGCGCTGAAGCTTTCTTT. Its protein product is CASKAEVAGAEAFF.

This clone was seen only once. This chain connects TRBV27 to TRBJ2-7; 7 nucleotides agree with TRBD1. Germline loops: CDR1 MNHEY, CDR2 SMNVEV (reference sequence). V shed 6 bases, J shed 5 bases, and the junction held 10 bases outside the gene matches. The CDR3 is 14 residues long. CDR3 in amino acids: CASRPTTGSHEQYF. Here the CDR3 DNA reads TGTGCCAGCAGACCGACGACAGGGAGCCACGAGCAGTACTTC.

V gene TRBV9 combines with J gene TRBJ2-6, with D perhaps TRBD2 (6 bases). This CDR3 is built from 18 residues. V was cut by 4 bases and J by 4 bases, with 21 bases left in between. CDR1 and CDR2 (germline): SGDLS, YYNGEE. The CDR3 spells CASSPAPGGSTGANVLTF. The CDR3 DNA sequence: TGTGCCAGCAGCCCAGCCCCCGGGGGTAGTACGGGGGCCAACGTCCTGACTTTC.

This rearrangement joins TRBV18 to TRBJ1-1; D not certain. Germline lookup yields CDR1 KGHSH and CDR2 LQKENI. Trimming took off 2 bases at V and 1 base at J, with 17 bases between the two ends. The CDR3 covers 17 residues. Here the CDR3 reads CASSPIPGFDRNTEAFF. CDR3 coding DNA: TGTGCCAGCTCACCAATTCCCGGGTTTGATCGGAACACTGAAGCTTTCTTT. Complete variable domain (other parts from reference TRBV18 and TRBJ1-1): NAGVMQNPRHLVRRRGQEARLRCSPMKGHSHVYWYRQLPEEGLKFMVYLQKENIIDESGMPKERFSAEFPKEGPSILRIQQVVRGDSAAYFCASSPIPGFDRNTEAFFGQGTRLTVV.

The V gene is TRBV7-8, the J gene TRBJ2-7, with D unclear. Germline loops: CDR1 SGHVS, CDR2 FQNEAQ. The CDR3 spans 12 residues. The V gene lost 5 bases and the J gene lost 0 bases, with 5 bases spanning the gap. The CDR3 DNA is TGTGCCAGCAGCGGTTACTCCTACGAGCAGTACTTC. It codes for CASSGYSYEQYF. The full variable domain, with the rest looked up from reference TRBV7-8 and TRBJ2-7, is GAGVSQSPRYKVAKRGQDVALRCDPISGHVSLFWYQQALGQGPEFLTYFQNEAQLDKSGLPSDRFFAERPEGSVSTLKIQRTQQEDSAVYLCASSGYSYEQYFGPGTRLTVT.

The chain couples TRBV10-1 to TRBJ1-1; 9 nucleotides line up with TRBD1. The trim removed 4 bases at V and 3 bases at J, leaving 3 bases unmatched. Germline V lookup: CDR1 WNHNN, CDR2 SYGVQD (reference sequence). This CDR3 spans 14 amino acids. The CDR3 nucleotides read TGCGCCAGCAGTGGGGGACAGGGAGACACTGAAGCTTTCTTT. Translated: CASSGGQGDTEAFF.

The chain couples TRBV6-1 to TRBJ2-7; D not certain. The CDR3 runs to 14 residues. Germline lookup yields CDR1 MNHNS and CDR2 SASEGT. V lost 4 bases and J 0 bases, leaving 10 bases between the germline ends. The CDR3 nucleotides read TGTGCCAGCAGTGGGGTGCGTAACTCCTACGAGCAGTACTTC. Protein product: CASSGVRNSYEQYF.

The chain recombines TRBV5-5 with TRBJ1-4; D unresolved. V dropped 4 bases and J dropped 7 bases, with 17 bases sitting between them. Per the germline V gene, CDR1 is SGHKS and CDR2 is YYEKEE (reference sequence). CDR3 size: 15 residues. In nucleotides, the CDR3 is TGTGCCAGCAGCGTTCTCGGGGAGTGGGGTGAAAAACTGTTTTTT. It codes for CASSVLGEWGEKLFF.